This record covers a single T cell receptor (beta chain). Its antigen is unidentified. This CDR3 region has 15 residues. Per germline, CDR1 SGHRS and CDR2 YFSETQ. Trimming took 3 bases from V and 8 from J; bases not matched to a gene: 10. PCR used 60 Vbeta primers and 13 Jbeta primers. Here immunoSEQ multiplex PCR was the method, and the copy in TCRdb shows in-frame clones only, minus some. The sample has around 230,000 clones, 82% seen once. The record originates from a study of cytomegalovirus exposure and HLA in healthy donors. Study conclusions and caveats: V- and J-gene trimming of TCR beta was linked (in a later analysis) to a missense DCLRE1C variant. An analysis done earlier found most TCR beta V segments productive about 90% or about 30% of the time. Presence/absence analyses supposed approximately even sequencing depth among donors.

The receptor was derived from a man aged 35 to 55 in good health and CMV-seropositive. The J gene is TRBJ2-1, the V gene TRBV5-1; TRBD1 aligns across 8 bases. The sample comprised PBMCs. The CDR3 sequence is CASSWTGRVVDEQFF. The CDR3, as DNA: TGCGCCAGCAGCTGGACAGGGCGGGTTGTCGATGAGCAGTTCTTC.